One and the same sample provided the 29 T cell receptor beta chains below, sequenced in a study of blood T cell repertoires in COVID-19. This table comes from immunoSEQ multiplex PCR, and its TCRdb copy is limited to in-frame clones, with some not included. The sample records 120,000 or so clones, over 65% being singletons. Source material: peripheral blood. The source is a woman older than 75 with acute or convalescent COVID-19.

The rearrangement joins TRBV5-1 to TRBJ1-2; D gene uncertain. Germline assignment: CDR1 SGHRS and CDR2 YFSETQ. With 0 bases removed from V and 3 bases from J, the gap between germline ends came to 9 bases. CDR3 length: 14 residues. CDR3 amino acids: CASSLARTDYGYTF. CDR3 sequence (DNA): TGCGCCAGCAGCTTGGCGCGGACTGACTATGGCTACACCTTC.

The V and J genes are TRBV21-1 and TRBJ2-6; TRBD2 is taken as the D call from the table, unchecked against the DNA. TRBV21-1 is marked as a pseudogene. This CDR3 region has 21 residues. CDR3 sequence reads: CASSKDLDRDGGCSGANVLTF. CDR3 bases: TGTGCCAGCAGCAAAGATTTGGACCGGGACGGAGGGTGCTCTGGGGCCAACGTCCTGACTTTC.

CDR3 protein: CASSVGWDTSYEQYF. DNA for the CDR3: TGTGCCAGCAGCGTCGGGTGGGACACATCCTACGAGCAGTACTTC. V is TRBV9 and J is TRBJ2-7; TRBD1 might be the D (6 bases). The V gene's germline CDR1 is SGDLS and CDR2 YYNGEE. The CDR3 has 15 residues. Deletions cut 2 bases from V and 1 base from J, with 13 bases between.

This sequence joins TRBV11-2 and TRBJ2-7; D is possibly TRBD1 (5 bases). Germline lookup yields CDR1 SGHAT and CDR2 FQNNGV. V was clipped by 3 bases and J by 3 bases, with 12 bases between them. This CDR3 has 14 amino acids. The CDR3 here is CASSFMIGDYEQYF. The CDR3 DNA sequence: TGTGCCAGCAGCTTCATGATAGGGGACTACGAGCAGTACTTC.

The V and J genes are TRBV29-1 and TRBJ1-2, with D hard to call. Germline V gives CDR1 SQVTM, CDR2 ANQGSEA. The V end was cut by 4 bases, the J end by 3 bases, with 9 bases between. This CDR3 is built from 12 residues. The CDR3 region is CSVGGFDYGYTF. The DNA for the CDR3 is TGCAGCGTTGGCGGATTTGACTATGGCTACACCTTC.

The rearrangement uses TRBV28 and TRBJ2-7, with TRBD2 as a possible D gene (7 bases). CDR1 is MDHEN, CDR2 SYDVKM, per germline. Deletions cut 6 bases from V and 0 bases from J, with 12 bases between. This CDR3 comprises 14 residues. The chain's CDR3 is CASRRGGPSYEQYF. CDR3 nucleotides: TGTGCCAGCAGAAGGGGGGGGCCCTCCTACGAGCAGTACTTC. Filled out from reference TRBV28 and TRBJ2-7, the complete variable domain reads DVKVTQSSRYLVKRTGEKVFLECVQDMDHENMFWYRQDPGLGLRLIYFSYDVKMKEKGDIPEGYSVSREKKERFSLILESASTNQTSMYLCASRRGGPSYEQYFGPGTRLTVT.

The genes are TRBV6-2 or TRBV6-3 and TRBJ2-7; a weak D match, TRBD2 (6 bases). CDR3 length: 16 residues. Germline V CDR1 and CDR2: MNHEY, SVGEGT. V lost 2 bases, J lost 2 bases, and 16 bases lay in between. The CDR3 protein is CASSYPFGSGAYEQYF. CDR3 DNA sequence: TGTGCCAGCAGTTACCCCTTCGGGTCGGGGGCCTACGAGCAGTACTTC.

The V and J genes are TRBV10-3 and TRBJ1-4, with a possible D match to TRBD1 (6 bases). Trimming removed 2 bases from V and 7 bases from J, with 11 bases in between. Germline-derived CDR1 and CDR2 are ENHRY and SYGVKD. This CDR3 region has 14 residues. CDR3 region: CAISEQGQGEKLFF. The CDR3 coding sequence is TGTGCCATCAGTGAGCAGGGGCAGGGTGAAAAACTGTTTTTT.

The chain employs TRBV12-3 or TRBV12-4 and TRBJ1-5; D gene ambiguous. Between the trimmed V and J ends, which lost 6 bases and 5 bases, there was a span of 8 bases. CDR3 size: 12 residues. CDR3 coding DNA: TGTGCCAGCAGCCTAACTCATCAGCCCCAGCATTTT. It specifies CASSLTHQPQHF.

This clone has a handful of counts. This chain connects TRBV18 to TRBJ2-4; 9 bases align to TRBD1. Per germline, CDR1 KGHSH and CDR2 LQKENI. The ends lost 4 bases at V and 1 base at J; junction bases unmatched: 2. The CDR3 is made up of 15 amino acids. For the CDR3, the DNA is TGTGCCAGCTCACGGACAGGGGACGCCAAAAACATTCAGTACTTC. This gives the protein CASSRTGDAKNIQYF.

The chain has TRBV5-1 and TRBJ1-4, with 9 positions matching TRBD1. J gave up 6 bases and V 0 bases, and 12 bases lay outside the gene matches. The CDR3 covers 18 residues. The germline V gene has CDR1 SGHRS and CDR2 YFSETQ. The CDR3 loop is CASSLGGNHGTGHEKLFF. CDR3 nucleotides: TGCGCCAGCAGCTTGGGGGGGAACCACGGGACAGGGCATGAAAAACTGTTTTTT.

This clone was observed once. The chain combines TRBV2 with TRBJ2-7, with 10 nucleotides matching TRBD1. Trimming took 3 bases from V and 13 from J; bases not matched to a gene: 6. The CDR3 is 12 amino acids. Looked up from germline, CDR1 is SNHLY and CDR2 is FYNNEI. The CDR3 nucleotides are TGTGCCAGCAGTGACACCGACAGGGGGCCTTACTTC. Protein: CASSDTDRGPYF.

The CDR3 loop is CAWSHGGGGNTIYF. As DNA, the CDR3 is TGTGCCTGGAGTCACGGGGGGGGAGGAAACACCATATATTTT. J is TRBJ1-3 and V is TRBV30, with a possible D match to TRBD1 (5 bases). The germline gives CDR1 GTSNPN, CDR2 SVGIG (reference sequence). The CDR3 is 14 residues long. The ends were cut back, 2 bases at V and 4 bases at J, with 12 bases in the middle.

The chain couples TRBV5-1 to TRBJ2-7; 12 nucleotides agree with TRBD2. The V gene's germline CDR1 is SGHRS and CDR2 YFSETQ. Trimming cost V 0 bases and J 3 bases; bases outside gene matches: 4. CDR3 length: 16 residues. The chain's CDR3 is CASSLELAGGIYEQYF. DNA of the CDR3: TGCGCCAGCAGCTTGGAGCTAGCGGGGGGGATCTACGAGCAGTACTTC.

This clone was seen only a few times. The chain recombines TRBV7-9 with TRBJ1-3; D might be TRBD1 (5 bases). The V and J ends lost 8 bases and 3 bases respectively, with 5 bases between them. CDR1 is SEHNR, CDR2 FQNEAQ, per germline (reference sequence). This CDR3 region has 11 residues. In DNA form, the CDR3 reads TGTGCCAGCGACAGTGGAAACACCATATATTTT. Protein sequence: CASDSGNTIYF.

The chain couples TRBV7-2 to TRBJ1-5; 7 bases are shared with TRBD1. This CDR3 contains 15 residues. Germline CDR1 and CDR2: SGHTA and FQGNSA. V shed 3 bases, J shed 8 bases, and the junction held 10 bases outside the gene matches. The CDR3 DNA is TGTGCCAGCAGCTTGGACAGGCGGATTAATGAGCCCCAGCATTTT. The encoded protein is CASSLDRRINEPQHF. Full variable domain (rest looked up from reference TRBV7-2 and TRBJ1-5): GAGVSQSPSNKVTEKGKDVELRCDPISGHTALYWYRQSLGQGLEFLIYFQGNSAPDKSGLPSDRFSAERTGGSVSTLTIQRTQQEDSAVYLCASSLDRRINEPQHFGDGTRLSIL.

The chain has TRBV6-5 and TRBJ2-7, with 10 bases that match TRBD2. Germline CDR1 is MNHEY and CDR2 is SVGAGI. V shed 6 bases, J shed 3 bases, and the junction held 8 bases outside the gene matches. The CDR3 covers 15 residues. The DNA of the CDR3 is TGTGCCAGCAGGCTTCTAGCGGGAGTTCTCTACGAGCAGTACTTC. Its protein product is CASRLLAGVLYEQYF.

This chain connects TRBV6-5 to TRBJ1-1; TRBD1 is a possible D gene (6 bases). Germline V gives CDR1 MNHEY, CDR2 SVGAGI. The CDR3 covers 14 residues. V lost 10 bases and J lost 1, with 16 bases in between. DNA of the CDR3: TGTGCCACCGCTCCCCAGGGGCGGAACACTGAAGCTTTCTTT. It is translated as CATAPQGRNTEAFF.

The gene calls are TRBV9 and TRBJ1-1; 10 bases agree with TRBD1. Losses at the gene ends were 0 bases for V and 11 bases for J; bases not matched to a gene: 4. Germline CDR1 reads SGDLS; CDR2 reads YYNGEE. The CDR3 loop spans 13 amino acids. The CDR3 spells CASSVEGGQGAFF. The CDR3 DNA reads TGTGCCAGCAGCGTAGAGGGGGGACAGGGGGCTTTCTTT.

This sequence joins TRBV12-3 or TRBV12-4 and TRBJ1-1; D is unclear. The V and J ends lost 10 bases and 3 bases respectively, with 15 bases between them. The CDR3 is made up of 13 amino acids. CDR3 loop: CAIRRNEDTEAFF. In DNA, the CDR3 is TGTGCCATCAGACGAAATGAGGACACTGAAGCTTTCTTT.

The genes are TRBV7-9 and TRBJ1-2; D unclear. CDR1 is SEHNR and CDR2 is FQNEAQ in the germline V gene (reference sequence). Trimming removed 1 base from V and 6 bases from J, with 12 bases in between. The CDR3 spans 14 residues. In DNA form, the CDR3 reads TGTGCCAGCAGCTTAGACACGGGGTTGGATGGCTACACCTTC. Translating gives CASSLDTGLDGYTF.

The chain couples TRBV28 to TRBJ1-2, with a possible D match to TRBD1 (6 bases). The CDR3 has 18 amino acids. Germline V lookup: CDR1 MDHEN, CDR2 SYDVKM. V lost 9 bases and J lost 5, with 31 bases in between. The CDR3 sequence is CASKATAGRGATAYGYTF. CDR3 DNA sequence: TGTGCCAGTAAAGCCACAGCCGGCAGGGGAGCGACAGCGTATGGCTACACCTTC.

The CDR3 DNA reads TGTGCCAGCCAACAGGGGGGCCAAGAGACCCAGTACTTC. Amino acid sequence: CASQQGGQETQYF. This chain joins TRBV5-4 and TRBJ2-5; 8 positions agree with TRBD1. Germline V CDR1 and CDR2: SGHNT, YYREEE (reference sequence). Trimming at V came to 7 bases and at J to 1 base, leaving 3 bases not matched to a gene. CDR3 size: 13 residues.

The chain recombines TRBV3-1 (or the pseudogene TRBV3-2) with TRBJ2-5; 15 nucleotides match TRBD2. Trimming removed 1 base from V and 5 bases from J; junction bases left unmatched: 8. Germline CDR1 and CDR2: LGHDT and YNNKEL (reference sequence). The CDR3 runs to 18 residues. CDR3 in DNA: TGTGCCAGCAGCCAAGTCTCCGGGACTAGCGGGAGGTCGGAGACCCAGTACTTC. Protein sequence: CASSQVSGTSGRSETQYF.

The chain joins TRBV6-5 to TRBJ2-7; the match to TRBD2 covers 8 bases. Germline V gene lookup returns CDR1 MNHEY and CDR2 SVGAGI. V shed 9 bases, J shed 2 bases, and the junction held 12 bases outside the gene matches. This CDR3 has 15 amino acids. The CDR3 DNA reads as TGTGCCAGTTCCGGGGGGGCTATGTCGCCCTACGAGCAGTACTTC. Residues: CASSGGAMSPYEQYF.

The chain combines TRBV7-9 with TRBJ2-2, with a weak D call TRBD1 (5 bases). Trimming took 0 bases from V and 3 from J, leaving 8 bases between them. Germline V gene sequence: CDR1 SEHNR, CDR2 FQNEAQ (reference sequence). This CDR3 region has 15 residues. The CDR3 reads CASSLAVGDTGELFF. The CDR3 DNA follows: TGTGCCAGCAGCTTAGCGGTAGGGGACACCGGGGAGCTGTTTTTT.

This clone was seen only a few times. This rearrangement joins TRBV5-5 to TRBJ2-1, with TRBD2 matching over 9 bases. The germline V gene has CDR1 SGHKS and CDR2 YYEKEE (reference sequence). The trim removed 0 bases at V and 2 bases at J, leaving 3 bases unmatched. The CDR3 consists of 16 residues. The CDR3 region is CASSLASSGTYNEQFF. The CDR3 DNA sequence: TGTGCCAGCAGCTTGGCGTCTAGCGGGACCTACAATGAGCAGTTCTTC.

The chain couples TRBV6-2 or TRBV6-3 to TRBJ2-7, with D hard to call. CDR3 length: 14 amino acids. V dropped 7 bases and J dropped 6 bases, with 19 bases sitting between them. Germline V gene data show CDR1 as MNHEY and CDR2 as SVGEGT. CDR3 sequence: CASTPSSHSSEQYF. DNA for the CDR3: TGTGCCAGCACCCCCTCAAGCCATTCGAGCGAGCAGTACTTC.

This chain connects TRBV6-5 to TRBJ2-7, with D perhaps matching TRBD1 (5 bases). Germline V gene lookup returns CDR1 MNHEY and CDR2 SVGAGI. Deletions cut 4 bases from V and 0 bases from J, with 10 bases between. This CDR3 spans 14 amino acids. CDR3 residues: CASSWTKSSYEQYF. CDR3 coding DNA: TGTGCCAGCAGTTGGACAAAGAGCTCCTACGAGCAGTACTTC.